This record looks at one TCR beta chain sequence and its context. What it binds is not known. Produced via immunoSEQ multiplex PCR; TCRdb's table is partial and in-frame only. Of approximately 70,000 clones detected, approximately 95% appear once; the ten largest clones hold about 0.03%. The thymus tissue came from resections taken during corrective heart surgery. These data come from a study of human thymus T cells. This CDR3 is built from 15 residues. Trimming shortened V by 4 bases and J by 6 bases, and 15 bases separated the two germline ends. Per germline, CDR1 MGHRA and CDR2 YSYEKL. Study-level points and caveats: Unrelated people showed highly overlapping thymic repertoires, related research reported. Thymic and blood repertoires appeared to show biased V and J gene usage.

This rearrangement joins TRBV4-1 to TRBJ1-4; D remains unclear. This TCR came from a girl less than two years old with a congenital heart defect but otherwise immunologically healthy. Input material: thymus tissue. The CDR3 nucleotides read TGCGCCAGCAGCCCCGGGCACAGCTTCCATGAAAAACTGTTTTTT. Its translation is CASSPGHSFHEKLFF.